These 25 T cell receptor beta chains were sequenced from one sample in a study of regulatory T cells in long-lasting Graves disease. Libraries of TCR beta came from iRepertoire HTBI primers plus Arm-PCR of CDR3 regions. In TCRdb, the multiplex PCR reads were re-called with MiXCR into one record per CDR3 protein. The data hold roughly 510,000 distinct CDR3 sequences, with roughly 16% observed a single time. The sample's time point: newly diagnosed GD, antithyroid drugs for less than 3 months. Extracted PBMC RNA gave rise to the TCR library. The sample was also reused in another study, on T cells in Graves' hyperthyroidism and ophthalmopathy.

The sequenced sample was peripheral blood mononuclear cells (PBMCs), obtained at new diagnosis, from a patient treated with antithyroid drugs. These receptors were taken from a young man with Graves disease.

This clonotype was counted between two and nine times. The chain joins TRBV6-1 to TRBJ2-7; D uncertain. Trimming stripped 2 bases from V and 6 bases from J, with 5 bases between. This CDR3 is built from 11 residues. Germline CDR1 MNHNS, CDR2 SASEGT. The DNA of the CDR3 is TGTGCCAGCAGTGAATCCCTCGAGCAGTACTTC. Translated, it gives CASSESLEQYF.

This clonotype was observed many times. The gene calls are TRBV12-3 or TRBV12-4 and TRBJ1-5; 7 positions agree with TRBD1. The J segment lost 7 bases and the V segment lost 6 bases, leaving 9 bases of the junction unmatched. This CDR3 contains 14 residues. The CDR3 sequence is CASRTATGEQPQHF. The DNA for the CDR3 is TGTGCCAGCAGAACCGCTACAGGGGAACAGCCCCAGCATTTT.

The chain has TRBV7-8 and TRBJ2-5, with TRBD2 identical over 9 bases. CDR1 and CDR2 from the germline V gene are SGHVS and FQNEAQ. This CDR3 is 19 amino acids long. V was clipped by 8 bases and J by 1 base; unmatched bases: 20. CDR3 amino acids: CASGQSGTIGLASQETQYF. CDR3 nucleotide sequence: TGTGCCAGCGGTCAGTCGGGGACCATTGGACTAGCGAGCCAAGAGACCCAGTACTTC. Looking up the rest from reference TRBV7-8 and TRBJ2-5 gives the full variable domain: GAGVSQSPRYKVAKRGQDVALRCDPISGHVSLFWYQQALGQGPEFLTYFQNEAQLDKSGLPSDRFFAERPEGSVSTLKIQRTQQEDSAVYLCASGQSGTIGLASQETQYFGPGTRLLVL.

This clonotype appeared many times. This chain uses TRBV6-1 with TRBJ1-5, with a possible D match to TRBD1 (6 bases). Germline V gives CDR1 MNHNS, CDR2 SASEGT. Trimming stripped 2 bases from V and 6 bases from J, with 14 bases between. The CDR3 consists of 15 residues. CDR3 coding DNA: TGTGCCAGCAGTGAAAACAGGGCGGGGGCTCAGCCCCAGCATTTT. Translating gives CASSENRAGAQPQHF.

This sequence joins TRBV6-2 or TRBV6-3 and TRBJ1-2; tentatively, D is TRBD1 (6 bases). The CDR3 length is 19 residues. Germline V gene data show CDR1 as MNHEY and CDR2 as SVGEGT. Trimming stripped 5 bases from V and 1 base from J, with 26 bases between. This CDR3 is CASSTGGTWISANNYGYTF. The CDR3, as DNA: TGTGCCAGCAGTACGGGCGGGACATGGATCTCAGCGAATAACTATGGCTACACCTTC.

This clonotype was counted a few times. The chain employs TRBV9 and TRBJ2-1; D is undetermined. Trimming pared 1 base from V and 5 bases from J, leaving 10 bases between. The CDR3 sequence is 14 residues long. Per germline, CDR1 SGDLS and CDR2 YYNGEE. The CDR3 bases are TGTGCCAGCAGCGTACTTCCAGCGAACAATGAGCAGTTCTTC. This encodes CASSVLPANNEQFF.

This clonotype occurred a few times. The V gene is TRBV27, the J gene TRBJ2-3; D is possibly TRBD1 (5 bases). CDR1 is MNHEY, CDR2 SMNVEV, per germline (reference sequence). V dropped 2 bases and J dropped 2 bases, with 8 bases sitting between them. The CDR3 spans 14 residues. The CDR3 spells CASSLKQDTDTQYF. CDR3 sequence (DNA): TGTGCCAGCAGTTTAAAACAGGACACAGATACGCAGTATTTT.

This clonotype has only a few counts. The chain couples TRBV10-2 to TRBJ2-1; D tentatively fits TRBD1 or TRBD2 (5 bases each). Germline V gene lookup returns CDR1 WSHSY and CDR2 SAAADI. V lost 7 bases, J lost 4 bases, and 20 bases lay in between. CDR3 length equals 16 residues. CDR3 DNA: TGCGCCAGCACCCGGGACCGAAGCTCCCTATACAATGAGCAGTTCTTC. Its protein product is CASTRDRSSLYNEQFF.

This clonotype was recorded a few times. The chain recombines TRBV29-1 with TRBJ1-2, with D perhaps matching TRBD1 (6 bases). Trimming removed 2 bases at V and 14 bases at J, with 12 bases between. Germline lookup yields CDR1 SQVTM and CDR2 ANQGSEA. The CDR3 is made up of 10 amino acids. In nucleotides, the CDR3 is TGCAGCGTTGAAAAGGGGGAAAGAACCTTC. Encoded protein: CSVEKGERTF.

This clonotype was found many times. The chain uses TRBV20-1 and TRBJ2-1; tentative D call: TRBD1 (6 bases). From germline, CDR1 is DFQATT and CDR2 SNEGSKA (reference sequence). The CDR3 consists of 12 residues. Trimming pared 3 bases from V and 8 bases from J, leaving 11 bases between. The CDR3, as DNA: TGCAGTGCTAGCAAGGGGGTGGATGAGCAGTTCTTC. As protein: CSASKGVDEQFF.

This chain uses TRBV10-3 with TRBJ2-7; 7 nucleotides align to TRBD1. The CDR3 is made up of 14 amino acids. CDR1 and CDR2 from the germline V gene are ENHRY and SYGVKD. With 3 bases clipped from V and 7 bases from J, the junction kept 9 bases outside the gene matches. Here the CDR3 DNA reads TGTGCCATCAGTGATGGGACAGCGGCCTTAGAGCAGTACTTC. Its protein product is CAISDGTAALEQYF.

This clonotype has a handful of counts. V gene TRBV29-1 combines with J gene TRBJ1-1, with 10 bases aligning to TRBD1. From germline, CDR1 is SQVTM and CDR2 ANQGSEA. V lost 8 bases to trimming and J lost 5 bases; unmatched junction nucleotides: 8. This CDR3 is 13 amino acids long. The CDR3 DNA sequence: TGCAGCTCCCGACAGGGGGCGAGTACTGAAGCTTTCTTT. It specifies CSSRQGASTEAFF.

This clonotype was counted at least ten times. The chain employs TRBV12-3 or TRBV12-4 and TRBJ2-7; D remains unclear. The CDR3 runs 15 residues. Deletions cut 6 bases from V and 0 bases from J, with 15 bases between. In DNA form, the CDR3 reads TGTGCCAGCAGGTTCTGGGCGAGGAGCTCCTACGAGCAGTACTTC. Its protein is CASRFWARSSYEQYF.

This clonotype was observed a handful of times. The chain couples TRBV24-1 to TRBJ2-1, with 7 bases fitting TRBD1. V shed 4 bases and J 11 bases; nucleotides not matched to a gene: 13. There are 15 residues in the CDR3. Germline CDR1 is KGHDR and CDR2 is SFDVKD. The CDR3 DNA reads as TGTGCCACCAGTGAGGAGCAGGGGGTCCGCAAAAAGCAGTTCTTC. This gives the protein CATSEEQGVRKKQFF.

This clonotype appeared many times. The V call is TRBV11-2, the J call TRBJ1-2; a weak D match, TRBD1 (6 bases). This CDR3 is 14 amino acids long. Germline loops: CDR1 SGHAT, CDR2 FQNNGV. V lost 5 bases and J 2 bases, leaving 12 bases between the germline ends. The CDR3 DNA follows: TGTGCCAGCAGCCCCCGCACAGGGAACTATGGCTACACCTTC. Encoded protein: CASSPRTGNYGYTF.

This clonotype has at least ten counts. The chain recombines TRBV11-2 with TRBJ2-7; 7 bases fit TRBD1. Germline CDR1 is SGHAT and CDR2 is FQNNGV. The CDR3 has 13 amino acids. The junction had 7 bases not matched to a gene; V was cut back by 6 bases and J by 5 bases. CDR3 region: CASSSTGSHEQYF. The CDR3 DNA reads TGTGCCAGCAGTTCGACAGGGTCCCACGAGCAGTACTTC.

This clonotype has a count of ten or more. This chain connects TRBV20-1 to TRBJ2-1; D is undetermined. Germline CDR1 DFQATT, CDR2 SNEGSKA (reference sequence). The CDR3 length is 11 residues. Trimming removed 6 bases at V and 6 bases at J, with 9 bases between. CDR3 coding DNA: TGCAGTGCCATAATAGGCAATGAGCAGTTCTTC. It encodes CSAIIGNEQFF.

V and J are TRBV10-3 and TRBJ1-5; no definite D call. The CDR3 contains 16 residues. Trimming removed 3 bases at V and 0 bases at J, with 12 bases between. Germline V lookup: CDR1 ENHRY, CDR2 SYGVKD. The CDR3 region has the DNA TGTGCCATCAGTGAAACGCCATTGGGTAGCAATCAGCCCCAGCATTTT. Translating gives CAISETPLGSNQPQHF.

In this sample, this clonotype turned up many times. This chain joins TRBV5-8 and TRBJ2-1, with D tentatively TRBD1 (5 bases). CDR1 is SGHTS, CDR2 YDEGEE, per germline. This CDR3 is 12 amino acids long. Trimming shortened V by 6 bases and J by 7 bases, and 11 bases separated the two germline ends. CDR3 coding DNA: TGTGCCAGCACCAGGGTAGTAAATGAGCAGTTCTTC. This codes for CASTRVVNEQFF.

Points on this clonotype: The likely explanation is a read error, given a far larger clone one base away. CDR3 region: CAGSLPSSYEQYF. Written as DNA, the CDR3 is TGTGCCGGCAGCTTGCCAAGCTCCTACGAGCAGTACTTC. The chain employs TRBV5-5 and TRBJ2-7; D gene unclear. From germline, CDR1 is SGHKS and CDR2 YYEKEE (reference sequence). This CDR3 has 13 amino acids.

This clonotype has ten or more counts. The genes are TRBV15 and TRBJ2-3; D remains unclear. V lost 9 bases to trimming and J lost 4 bases, with 8 bases between them. Per the germline V gene, CDR1 is LNHNV and CDR2 is YYDKDF (reference sequence). The CDR3 covers 11 residues. CDR3 DNA: TGTGCCACGCGAGAGTCAGATACGCAGTATTTT. Translated: CATRESDTQYF. The full variable domain, with the rest looked up from reference TRBV15 and TRBJ2-3, is DAMVIQNPRYQVTQFGKPVTLSCSQTLNHNVMYWYQQKSSQAPKLLFHYYDKDFNNEADTPDNFQSRRPNTSFCFLDIRSPGLGDTAMYLCATRESDTQYFGPGTRLTVL.

This clonotype was counted many times. The chain couples TRBV28 to TRBJ2-3; 10 bases are shared with TRBD1. Germline loops: CDR1 MDHEN, CDR2 SYDVKM. The CDR3 consists of 16 residues. The V segment lost 5 bases and the J segment 0 bases; nucleotides outside the gene matches: 5. The CDR3 sequence: CASSATGGTSTDTQYF. DNA for the CDR3: TGTGCCAGCAGTGCGACAGGGGGCACTAGCACAGATACGCAGTATTTT.

This chain joins TRBV11-2 and TRBJ2-7; D may be TRBD1 or TRBD2 (6 bases each). V was trimmed by 6 bases and J by 5 bases, leaving 20 bases between them. Germline V gives CDR1 SGHAT, CDR2 FQNNGV. The CDR3 consists of 15 residues. DNA of the CDR3: TGTGCCAGCAGATCAATGGGTACAGGGAGGAACGAGCAGTACTTC. Amino acid sequence: CASRSMGTGRNEQYF.

About this clonotype: The junction departs from the called germline gene at one end, perhaps through a read error. V and J are TRBV3-1 and TRBJ2-7; 8 bases map to TRBD1. This CDR3 contains 14 residues. Germline assignment: CDR1 LGHDT and CDR2 YNNKEL (reference sequence). CDR3 residues: CAGSRQGISYEQYF. The CDR3 DNA sequence: TGTGCCGGCAGCCGACAGGGGATCTCCTACGAGCAGTACTTC.

In this sample, this clonotype turned up many times. The chain has TRBV7-9 and TRBJ1-3; no firm D call. The germline V gene encodes CDR1 SEHNR and CDR2 FQNEAQ (reference sequence). This CDR3 is 14 amino acids long. Between the trimmed V and J ends, which lost 5 bases and 3 bases, there was a span of 11 bases. This CDR3 is CASSQEGVGNTIYF. In DNA, the CDR3 is TGTGCCAGCAGCCAGGAGGGCGTTGGAAACACCATATATTTT.